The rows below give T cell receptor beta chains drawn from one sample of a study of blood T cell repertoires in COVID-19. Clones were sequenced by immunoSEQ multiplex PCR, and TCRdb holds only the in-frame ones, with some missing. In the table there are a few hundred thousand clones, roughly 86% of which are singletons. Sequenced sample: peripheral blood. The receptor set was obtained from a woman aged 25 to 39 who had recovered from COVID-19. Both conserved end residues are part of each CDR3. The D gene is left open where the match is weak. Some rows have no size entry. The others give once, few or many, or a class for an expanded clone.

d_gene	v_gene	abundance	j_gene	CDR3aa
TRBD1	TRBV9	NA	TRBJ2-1	CASSVGTGGRYNEQFF
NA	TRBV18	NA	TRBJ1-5	CASSPPGGGNQPQHF
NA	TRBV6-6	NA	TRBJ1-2	CASSGGLFPGYTF
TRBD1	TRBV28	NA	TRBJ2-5	CASSIRRTGGRETQYF
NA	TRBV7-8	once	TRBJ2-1	CASSLEQGAGEQFF
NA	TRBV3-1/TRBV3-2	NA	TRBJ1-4	CASSQDFSEKLFF
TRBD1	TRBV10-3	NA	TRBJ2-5	CAAGQGAGETQYF
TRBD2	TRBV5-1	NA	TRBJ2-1	CASSQPGLAGGNEQFF
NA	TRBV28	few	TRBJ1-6	CAIAGDPSSPLHF
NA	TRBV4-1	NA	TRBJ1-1	CASRGGLMSGAFF
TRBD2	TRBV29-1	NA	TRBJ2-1	CSVPGRTGLAEFNEQFF
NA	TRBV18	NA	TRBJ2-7	CASSPSRDAYEQYF
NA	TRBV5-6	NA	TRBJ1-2	CASSLVSETGWGYTF
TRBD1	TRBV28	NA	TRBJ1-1	CASRRWTGGTEAFF
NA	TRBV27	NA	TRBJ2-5	CASSHQGREETQYF
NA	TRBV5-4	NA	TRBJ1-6	CASSLEVDSPLHF
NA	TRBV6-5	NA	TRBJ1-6	CASSYSSGRADPPLHF
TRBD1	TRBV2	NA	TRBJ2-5	CASRVGDSPVETQYF
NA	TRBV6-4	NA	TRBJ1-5	CASGGTPRQPQHF
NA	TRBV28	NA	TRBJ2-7	CASRSGGVYEQYF
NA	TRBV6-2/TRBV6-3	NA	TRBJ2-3	CASSPRQFSITDTQYF
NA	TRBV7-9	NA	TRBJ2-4	CASTPKDTLAKNIQYF
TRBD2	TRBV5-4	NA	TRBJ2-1	CASSPGGRKIYNEQFF
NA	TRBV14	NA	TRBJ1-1	CASSQEGRGSAFF
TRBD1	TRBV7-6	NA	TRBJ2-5	CASSSRDRVQETQYF
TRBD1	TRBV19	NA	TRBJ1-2	CASSSDRPYGYTF
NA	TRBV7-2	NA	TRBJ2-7	CASSSRTAGYYEQYF
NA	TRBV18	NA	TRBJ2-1	CASSPPFGSDEQFF
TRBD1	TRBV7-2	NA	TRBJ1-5	CASSTQTTGGSQPQHF
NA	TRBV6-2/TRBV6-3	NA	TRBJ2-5	CASSRDRETQYF
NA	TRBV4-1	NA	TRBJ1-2	CASSQSSGTNYGYTF
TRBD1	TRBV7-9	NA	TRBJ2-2	CASSLAGTGGNTGELFF
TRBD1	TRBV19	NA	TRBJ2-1	CASSIRDSESSYNEQFF
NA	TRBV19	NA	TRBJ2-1	CASSIEQGEDEQFF
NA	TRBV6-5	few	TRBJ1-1	CASTKNTEAFF
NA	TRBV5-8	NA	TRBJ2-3	CASSLLGDTDTQYF
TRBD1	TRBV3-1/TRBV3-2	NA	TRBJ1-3	CASSPRTGASGNTIYF
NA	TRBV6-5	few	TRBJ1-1	CASSLDRREAFF
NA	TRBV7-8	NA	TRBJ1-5	CASSLGPGDPGQPQHF
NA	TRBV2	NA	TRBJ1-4	CASSGTLTNEKLFF
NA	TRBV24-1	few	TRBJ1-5	CATSAGAGGNQPQHF
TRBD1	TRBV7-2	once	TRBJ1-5	CASKQGAGQPQHF
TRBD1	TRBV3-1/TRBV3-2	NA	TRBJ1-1	CASSQRQGMNTEAFF
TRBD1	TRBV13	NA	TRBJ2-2	CASSSTRDRGLTGELFF
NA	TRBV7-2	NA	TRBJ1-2	CASSWGANYGYTF
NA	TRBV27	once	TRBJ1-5	CASSRDYSNQPQHF
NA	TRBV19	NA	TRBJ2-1	CASTSGVLEGNEQFF
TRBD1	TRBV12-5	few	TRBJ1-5	CASGLEQGVQPQHF
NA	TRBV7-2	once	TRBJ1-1	CASSLAQGQRAFF
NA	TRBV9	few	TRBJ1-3	CASSVEGAGNTIYF
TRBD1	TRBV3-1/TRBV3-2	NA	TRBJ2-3	CASSQDTGVITDTQYF
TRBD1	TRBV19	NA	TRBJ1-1	CASSSHRGITEAFF
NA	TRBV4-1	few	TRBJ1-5	CASKRRGEDNQPQHF
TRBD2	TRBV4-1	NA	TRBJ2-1	CASSQVPGLAGGYPNEQFF
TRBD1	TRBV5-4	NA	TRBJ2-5	CASSPDRVKETQYF
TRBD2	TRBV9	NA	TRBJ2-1	CASSVSSGIGLNEQFF
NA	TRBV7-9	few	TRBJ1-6	CASSFIDSPLHF
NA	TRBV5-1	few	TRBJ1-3	CASSLSGLGGNTIYF
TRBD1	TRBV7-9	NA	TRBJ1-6	CASSPGTGGNSPLHF